These T cell receptor beta chains were read from a single sample in a study of blood T cells in healthy people across ages. TCRdb reanalysed the 5' RACE reads using MiXCR and keeps one entry per CDR3 protein. Of hundreds of thousands of distinct CDR3 sequences listed, about 24% are singletons. These records were also assigned to another study, of T cells of mothers and their children.

The sample consisted of blood. These receptors came from a boy aged 10-17 years in good health. Each CDR3 is given with its conserved first and last residue. A D gene is named only where the DNA matches it firmly. For some rows the clone size is stated as once, few or many, or as a class when expanded; others skip it.

size,D,J,V,CDR3,DNA
few,-,TRBJ2-7,TRBV5-1,CASSLVGQSLLEQYF,TGCGCCAGCAGCTTGGTAGGACAGAGTCTTCTGGAGCAGTACTTC
few,-,TRBJ2-1,TRBV6-6,CASSYGLANEQFF,TGTGCCAGCAGTTACGGCCTAGCGAATGAGCAGTTCTTC
-,-,TRBJ2-2,TRBV7-9,CASSFKSGNTGELFF,TGTGCCAGCAGCTTTAAATCAGGGAACACCGGGGAGCTGTTTTTT
-,-,TRBJ2-1,TRBV6-5,CASSYGRLDEQFF,TGTGCCAGCAGTTACGGGCGTCTGGATGAGCAGTTCTTC
many,TRBD2,TRBJ2-5,TRBV20-1,CSAKVPPAGISYQETQYF,TGCAGTGCTAAGGTTCCCCCAGCGGGGATCAGTTACCAAGAGACCCAGTACTTC
-,-,TRBJ2-7,TRBV4-3,CASSQVLTGAFSYEQYF,TGCGCCAGCAGCCAAGTCCTTACAGGAGCTTTCTCCTACGAGCAGTACTTC
few,-,TRBJ2-3,TRBV5-5,CASSYSPRAPHGDTQYF,TGTGCCAGCAGCTACTCCCCAAGGGCCCCTCACGGGGATACGCAGTATTTT
-,-,TRBJ1-6,TRBV28,CASSLSDNSPLHF,TGTGCCAGCAGTTTATCGGATAATTCACCCCTCCACTTT
few,-,TRBJ1-2,TRBV30,CAWSPRGYGYTF,TGTGCCTGGAGTCCCCGGGGCTATGGCTACACCTTC
-,-,TRBJ2-7,TRBV5-4,CASSRRGTESSYEQYF,TGTGCCAGCAGCCGCAGAGGGACGGAGAGCTCCTACGAGCAGTACTTC
-,TRBD2,TRBJ2-1,TRBV4-3,CASSPAPQASGGVKQFF,TGCGCCAGCAGCCCAGCGCCGCAAGCCAGCGGGGGGGTTAAGCAGTTCTTC
-,TRBD1,TRBJ1-2,TRBV6-5,CASSYSVTGGANGYTF,TGTGCCAGCAGTTACTCAGTGACAGGGGGCGCGAATGGCTACACCTTC
-,-,TRBJ1-1,TRBV4-3,CASSQGVQGNTEAFF,TGCGCCAGCAGCCAAGGGGTCCAGGGGAACACTGAAGCTTTCTTT
-,TRBD1,TRBJ1-1,TRBV2,CASIYGQGLDTEAFF,TGTGCCAGCATCTATGGACAGGGGTTGGACACTGAAGCTTTCTTT
few,-,TRBJ2-5,TRBV29-1,CSVDGTSPETQYF,TGCAGCGTTGACGGGACTTCTCCAGAGACCCAGTACTTC
-,TRBD2,TRBJ2-7,TRBV27,CASSPSGGFPYEQYF,TGTGCCAGCAGCCCTAGCGGGGGGTTTCCCTACGAGCAGTACTTC
few,TRBD1,TRBJ2-7,TRBV7-8,CASSLRQGISYEQYF,TGTGCCAGCAGCCTTAGACAGGGAATATCCTACGAGCAGTACTTC
-,-,TRBJ2-7,TRBV20-1,CSAREHRAVGEQYF,TGCAGTGCTAGAGAGCACAGGGCGGTAGGGGAGCAGTACTTC
few,TRBD1,TRBJ2-5,TRBV18,CASSSRGPTPETQYF,TGTGCCAGCTCATCCAGGGGGCCCACCCCAGAGACCCAGTACTTC
-,TRBD1,TRBJ2-7,TRBV20-1,CSARALLQGTSYEQYF,TGCAGTGCTAGGGCCCTTCTACAGGGGACCTCCTACGAGCAGTACTTC
few,TRBD2,TRBJ2-2,TRBV12-3/TRBV12-4,CASSAGLAFSGELFF,TGTGCCAGCAGTGCCGGACTAGCGTTTAGCGGGGAGCTGTTTTTT
few,-,TRBJ1-5,TRBV12-3/TRBV12-4,CASSLGVGQPQHF,TGTGCCAGCAGTTTAGGGGTGGGTCAGCCCCAGCATTTT
-,-,TRBJ2-5,TRBV3-1,CASSQDLQPGGGETQYF,TGTGCCAGCAGCCAAGATCTCCAACCGGGTGGCGGAGAGACCCAGTACTTC
-,-,TRBJ2-3,TRBV12-3/TRBV12-4,CASSGRVGTDAQYF,TGTGCCAGCAGCGGACGAGTGGGCACAGATGCGCAGTATTTT
many,TRBD1,TRBJ1-1,TRBV15,CATSTDGTGVDAFF,TGTGCCACCAGCACCGACGGGACAGGGGTGGACGCTTTCTTT
few,TRBD1,TRBJ2-7,TRBV6-5,CASSHLGQGYYEQYF,TGTGCCAGCAGCCACCTGGGACAGGGTTACTACGAGCAGTACTTC
-,-,TRBJ1-1,TRBV5-1,CASSFPAGPGAFF,TGCGCCAGCAGCTTCCCGGCCGGACCAGGAGCTTTCTTT
-,-,TRBJ2-3,TRBV9,CASSGTGALMQYF,TGTGCCAGCAGTGGAACGGGGGCCCTGATGCAGTATTTT
few,-,TRBJ2-7,TRBV7-2,CASSLPGLSHEQYF,TGTGCCAGCAGCTTACCCGGACTCTCCCACGAGCAGTACTTC
many,-,TRBJ1-5,TRBV19,CASSTFRASNQPQHF,TGTGCCAGTAGTACTTTCAGGGCTAGCAATCAGCCCCAGCATTTT
few,TRBD2,TRBJ2-7,TRBV5-1,CASSLGTSGRPGLYEQYF,TGCGCCAGCAGCTTGGGGACTAGCGGGAGGCCTGGGCTCTACGAGCAGTACTTC
few,-,TRBJ2-1,TRBV4-2,CASSQATPSYNEQFF,TGTGCCAGCAGCCAGGCGACTCCTAGTTACAATGAGCAGTTCTTC
few,-,TRBJ2-7,TRBV5-1,CASSLDKLEYEQYF,TGCGCCAGCAGCTTGGATAAACTCGAATACGAGCAGTACTTC
few,-,TRBJ2-2,TRBV2,CASSEWRVGSTGELFF,TGTGCCAGCAGTGAATGGCGGGTGGGGAGCACCGGGGAGCTGTTTTTT
-,-,TRBJ2-1,TRBV20-1,CSAPHIEQFF,TGCAGTGCCCCCCACATTGAGCAGTTCTTC
-,TRBD1,TRBJ2-1,TRBV7-9,CASSSLDRGRLNEQFF,TGTGCCAGCAGCTCCTTAGACAGGGGAAGGCTAAATGAGCAGTTCTTC
-,-,TRBJ2-7,TRBV4-3,CASSQAKGPYEQYF,TGCGCCAGCAGCCAAGCAAAGGGCCCCTACGAGCAGTACTTC
-,-,TRBJ2-7,TRBV5-5,CASSLEGQGLTYEQYF,TGTGCCAGCAGCTTGGAGGGCCAGGGGTTAACCTACGAGCAGTACTTC
-,TRBD2,TRBJ2-3,TRBV7-9,CASSSATSGGATHTQYF,TGTGCCAGCAGCTCGGCTACTAGCGGGGGGGCGACACATACGCAGTATTTT
few,-,TRBJ2-1,TRBV9,CASSVHPAPNEQFF,TGTGCCAGCAGCGTACACCCTGCGCCCAATGAGCAGTTCTTC
few,-,TRBJ1-1,TRBV7-3,CASSPGLGQTNTEAFF,TGTGCCAGCAGCCCTGGTTTGGGGCAAACGAACACTGAAGCTTTCTTT
-,-,TRBJ1-2,TRBV6-4,CASSDSKLGLYGYTF,TGTGCCAGCAGTGACTCGAAATTGGGTTTATATGGCTACACCTTC
few,-,TRBJ1-1,TRBV20-1,CSARDRNYAWATEAFF,TGCAGTGCTCGAGACAGGAATTACGCCTGGGCCACTGAAGCTTTCTTT
few,-,TRBJ2-5,TRBV5-1,CASSLSQGELETQYF,TGCGCCAGCAGCTTGTCGCAGGGAGAACTAGAGACCCAGTACTTC
-,TRBD1,TRBJ2-7,TRBV3-1,CASSQDVRGPYEQYF,TGTGCCAGCAGCCAAGATGTCAGGGGGCCTTACGAGCAGTACTTC
few,-,TRBJ1-1,TRBV7-9,CASSLATGGTEAFF,TGTGCCAGCAGCTTAGCGACGGGGGGCACTGAAGCTTTCTTT
-,TRBD1,TRBJ2-3,TRBV11-2,CASSQGRGTAYDTQYF,TGTGCCAGCAGCCAGGGCAGGGGGACAGCTTATGATACGCAGTATTTT
-,-,TRBJ1-1,TRBV5-1,CASSVRQQMDTEAFF,TGCGCCAGCAGCGTCCGACAGCAGATGGACACTGAAGCTTTCTTT
many,-,TRBJ2-5,TRBV6-5,CASGRQETQYF,TGTGCCAGCGGGCGGCAAGAGACCCAGTACTTC